This T cell receptor beta chain was sequenced for a study of cytomegalovirus exposure and HLA in healthy donors. Findings of the study overall: TCR beta chain V- and J-gene trimming was linked, in a later analysis, to a missense variant in DCLRE1C. At a 0.05 false discovery rate, a later analysis found 16,951 TCR beta sequences to be associated with HLA alleles.

For this clone: What it binds is not known. An end of the junction differs from the germline gene, which may be a read error.

The PCR had 60 Vbeta and 13 Jbeta primers. Study processing details: There were about 80 million unique TCR beta chains by a later count, and 8.5 million to 14 million of them were shared. Some clones are missing from TCRdb's copy, which holds only in-frame ones; the method was immunoSEQ multiplex PCR. Clone size and the V and J calls come from that table; the DNA yielded D and trimming. The sample carries some 130,000 clones, approximately 80% recorded once. CDR3 length: 13 amino acids. CDR1 and CDR2 (germline): SEHNR, FQNEAQ (reference sequence). The specimen sequenced was PBMCs. This sequence originates from a man younger than 35 in good health and CMV-seronegative. V and J are TRBV7-9 and TRBJ2-2; D not resolved. CDR3 protein: CSSSPALTGELFF. DNA of the CDR3: TGTTCCAGCAGCCCCGCGTTGACCGGGGAGCTGTTTTTT. Combining the CDR3 with reference TRBV7-9 and TRBJ2-2 gives the whole variable domain DTGVSQNPRHKITKRGQNVTFRCDPISEHNRLYWYRQTLGQGPEFLTYFQNEAQLEKSRLLSDRFSAERPKGSFSTLEIQRTEQGDSAMYLCSSSPALTGELFFGEGSRLTVL.